The 26 T cell receptor beta chains presented below share a single source sample, sequenced in a study of cytomegalovirus exposure and HLA in healthy donors listed by TCRdb under 2017. Receptor amplification or capture employed the immunoSEQ multiplex PCR assay. A mixture of 60 forward primers for TCR Vbeta segments and 13 reverse primers for TCR Jbeta segments was used in the multiplex PCR. TCRdb carries this immuneACCESS record with in-frame sequences only. Its versions omit some clonotypes, under half of them owing to an unresolved V gene in the studies checked, with the rest unexplained. In all, the sample holds approximately 110,000 clones, and about three quarters of those were seen once. Of the sample, roughly 5% falls within the top ten clones. Sequenced material: PBMCs. These receptors originate from a male donor in good health and CMV-seronegative.

This chain joins TRBV11-3 and TRBJ2-5; 7 bases match TRBD1. The J call is doubtful: the DNA matches TRBJ2-7 better. The germline V gene encodes CDR1 SGHNT and CDR2 YENEEA. This CDR3 has 12 amino acids. The CDR3 DNA follows: TGTGCCAGCAGCTCTACAGGGGACGAGCAGTACTTC. It is translated as CASSSTGDEQYF.

As DNA, the CDR3 is TGTGCCAGCAGGACAGGGACCGGGGAGCTGTTTTTT. Translating it yields CASRTGTGELFF. The chain couples TRBV28 to TRBJ2-2; 7 bases fit TRBD1. The CDR3 is 12 residues long. CDR1 and CDR2 (germline): MDHEN, SYDVKM. V lost 6 bases to trimming and J lost 5 bases; unmatched junction nucleotides: 0.

The chain uses TRBV11-3 and TRBJ1-1; D remains unclear. Between the trimmed V and J ends, which lost 2 bases and 2 bases, there was a span of 12 bases. Germline lookup yields CDR1 SGHNT and CDR2 YENEEA. The CDR3 has 15 amino acids. CDR3 in DNA: TGTGCCAGCAGCTTATCGCCAGGCCCAAACACTGAAGCTTTCTTT. Translation: CASSLSPGPNTEAFF.

The chain carries TRBV28 and TRBJ2-4; unclear D gene. V was cut by 10 bases and J by 0 bases, with 19 bases left in between. The CDR3 is 16 amino acids. CDR1 and CDR2 (germline): MDHEN, SYDVKM. The CDR3 coding sequence is TGTGCCACCAAGCCTCAACAGTTAATAGCCAAAAACATTCAGTACTTC. Protein product: CATKPQQLIAKNIQYF.

The rearrangement joins TRBV27 to TRBJ2-5, with 8 bases identical to TRBD2. Losses at the gene ends were 5 bases for V and 6 bases for J; bases not matched to a gene: 14. The germline V gene has CDR1 MNHEY and CDR2 SMNVEV (reference sequence). The CDR3 has 16 amino acids. CDR3 amino acids: CASSLSGGEWIKTQYF. Written as DNA, the CDR3 is TGTGCCAGCAGTCTGTCCGGGGGGGAATGGATCAAGACCCAGTACTTC.

This chain links TRBV19 with TRBJ2-5; D remains unclear. The ends were cut back, 9 bases at V and 4 bases at J, with 9 bases in the middle. CDR1 is LNHDA, CDR2 SQIVND, per germline (reference sequence). This CDR3 is built from 11 residues. CDR3 loop: CASSSAETQYF. For the CDR3, the DNA is TGTGCCAGCTCTAGTGCAGAGACCCAGTACTTC. Supplemented by reference TRBV19 and TRBJ2-5, the full variable domain reads DGGITQSPKYLFRKEGQNVTLSCEQNLNHDAMYWYRQDPGQGLRLIYYSQIVNDFQKGDIAEGYSVSREKKESFPLTVTSAQKNPTAFYLCASSSAETQYFGPGTRLLVL.

This clone appeared once. The chain has TRBV5-1 and TRBJ2-5; TRBD1 might be the D (6 bases). Germline loops: CDR1 SGHRS, CDR2 YFSETQ. With 4 bases removed from V and 1 base from J, the gap between germline ends came to 14 bases. There are 15 residues in the CDR3. The CDR3 loop reads CASSRWGQIQETQYF. Here the CDR3 DNA reads TGCGCCAGCAGCCGGTGGGGGCAGATCCAAGAGACCCAGTACTTC.

On this clone itself: At the DNA level, this CDR3 is encoded by other sequences in the same sample as well. The chain joins TRBV27 to TRBJ2-3; TRBD1 aligns across 8 bases. Germline CDR1 is MNHEY and CDR2 is SMNVEV (reference sequence). The J segment lost 6 bases and the V segment lost 5 bases, leaving 7 bases of the junction unmatched. This CDR3 region has 14 residues. CDR3 sequence reads: CASSLGQGLDTQYF. The CDR3 DNA reads as TGTGCCAGCAGTCTCGGACAGGGACTGGATACGCAGTATTTT.

The rearrangement uses TRBV28 and TRBJ2-7, with D possibly matching TRBD1 (5 bases). The length of the CDR3 is 12 residues. The ends were cut back, 1 base at V and 9 bases at J, with 10 bases in the middle. Germline CDR1 reads MDHEN; CDR2 reads SYDVKM. CDR3: CASSLFEQGQYF. For the CDR3, the DNA is TGTGCCAGCAGTTTATTCGAGCAGGGGCAGTACTTC.

This clone was picked up one time. The chain recombines TRBV7-2 with TRBJ2-5; possibly TRBD1 for D (5 bases). The tail of the sequence fits TRBJ2-7 better, so the J call may be wrong. The CDR3 contains 14 residues. Germline values: CDR1 SGHTA, CDR2 FQGNSA. The CDR3 DNA reads as TGTGCCAGCAGCTTAGCCCGGGCGCAGGGCGAGCAGTACTTC. Translated, it gives CASSLARAQGEQYF.

The V call is TRBV7-8, the J call TRBJ1-5; D possibly corresponds to TRBD1 (6 bases). In germline, CDR1 is SGHVS, CDR2 FQNEAQ. The CDR3 is 16 residues long. Trimming took 1 base from V and 4 from J, leaving 14 bases between them. CDR3 protein: CASSLGAGARNQPQHF. The CDR3 nucleotides read TGTGCCAGCAGCTTAGGGGCAGGGGCACGTAATCAGCCCCAGCATTTT.

The chain uses TRBV25-1 and TRBJ2-3, with D unresolved. The V and J ends lost 11 bases and 0 bases respectively, with 12 bases between them. The CDR3 spans 13 residues. CDR1 MGHDK and CDR2 SYGVNS come from the germline V gene. CDR3 nucleotides: TGTGCCTATTCAAGAGCTAGCACAGATACGCAGTATTTT. Protein product: CAYSRASTDTQYF. Full variable domain (outside the CDR3, taken from reference TRBV25-1 and TRBJ2-3): EADIYQTPRYLVIGTGKKITLECSQTMGHDKMYWYQQDPGMELHLIHYSYGVNSTEKGDLSSESTVSRIRTEHFPLTLESARPSHTSQYLCAYSRASTDTQYFGPGTRLTVL.

The genes are TRBV13 and TRBJ1-3, with D perhaps matching TRBD1 (5 bases). The germline V gene encodes CDR1 PRHDT and CDR2 FYEKMQ (reference sequence). The CDR3 covers 15 residues. V was trimmed by 3 bases and J by 3 bases, leaving 12 bases between them. The CDR3 sequence: CASSLEGRVGNTIYF. The CDR3 DNA reads as TGTGCCAGCAGCTTGGAGGGGCGCGTTGGAAACACCATATATTTT.

This chain connects TRBV11-2 to TRBJ1-2; the D gene is possibly TRBD1 (5 bases). Trimming stripped 6 bases from V and 6 bases from J, with 23 bases between. Germline V lookup: CDR1 SGHAT, CDR2 FQNNGV. The CDR3 has 16 amino acids. CDR3 nucleotides: TGTGCCAGCAGTTCTAATCGCCCGGGACTAGGGAATGGCTACACCTTC. Translation: CASSSNRPGLGNGYTF. The complete variable domain, with remaining parts taken from reference TRBV11-2 and TRBJ1-2, reads EAGVAQSPRYKIIEKRQSVAFWCNPISGHATLYWYQQILGQGPKLLIQFQNNGVVDDSQLPKDRFSAERLKGVDSTLKIQPAKLEDSAVYLCASSSNRPGLGNGYTFGSGTRLTVV.

This clone was found once. The chain is built from TRBV30 and TRBJ2-1; 10 bases agree with TRBD2. The ends lost 5 bases at V and 9 bases at J; junction bases unmatched: 22. Germline V lookup: CDR1 GTSNPN, CDR2 SVGIG (reference sequence). This CDR3 contains 18 residues. The CDR3 spells CAWPTGQREGSFRGEQFF. CDR3 DNA sequence: TGTGCCTGGCCGACGGGCCAGCGGGAGGGCTCATTCCGCGGTGAGCAGTTCTTC.

The chain recombines TRBV5-4 with TRBJ2-3; 9 nucleotides match TRBD2. V lost 4 bases and J lost 2; bases outside the gene matches: 5. The CDR3 loop spans 15 amino acids. The germline gives CDR1 SGHNT, CDR2 YYREEE (reference sequence). The CDR3 nucleotides are TGTGCCAGCAGCCCCGGGACTAGCATCACAGATACGCAGTATTTT. Translated, it gives CASSPGTSITDTQYF. Full variable domain (outside the CDR3, taken from reference TRBV5-4 and TRBJ2-3): ETGVTQSPTHLIKTRGQQVTLRCSSQSGHNTVSWYQQALGQGPQFIFQYYREEENGRGNFPPRFSGLQFPNYSSELNVNALELDDSALYLCASSPGTSITDTQYFGPGTRLTVL.

The gene calls are TRBV7-2 and TRBJ2-7; 7 nucleotides agree with TRBD2. Germline CDR1 is SGHTA and CDR2 is FQGNSA. The CDR3 contains 15 residues. V shed 4 bases, J shed 2 bases, and the junction held 8 bases outside the gene matches. CDR3 in DNA: TGTGCCAGCAGCTCCGAAGGCGGGGGAACCTACGAGCAGTACTTC. It codes for CASSSEGGGTYEQYF.

This chain's CDR3 is CASSPGVVNSNQPQHF. In DNA, the CDR3 is TGTGCCAGCAGCCCCGGAGTTGTAAACAGCAATCAGCCCCAGCATTTT. The chain recombines TRBV7-9 with TRBJ1-5, with D unresolved. This CDR3 comprises 16 residues. Germline V gene data show CDR1 as SEHNR and CDR2 as FQNEAQ (reference sequence). V was shortened by 5 bases and J by 1 base, with 15 bases between the two germline ends. The variable domain in full, with the rest retrieved from reference TRBV7-9 and TRBJ1-5, is DTGVSQNPRHKITKRGQNVTFRCDPISEHNRLYWYRQTLGQGPEFLTYFQNEAQLEKSRLLSDRFSAERPKGSFSTLEIQRTEQGDSAMYLCASSPGVVNSNQPQHFGDGTRLSIL.

The chain couples TRBV11-1 to TRBJ2-7; D call uncertain. Germline CDR1 SGHAT, CDR2 FQDESV (reference sequence). The CDR3 has 12 residues. V was cut by 5 bases and J by 3 bases, with 8 bases left in between. The CDR3 DNA reads TGTGCCAGCAGCCTATTCGACTACGAGCAGTACTTC. This codes for CASSLFDYEQYF.

The chain combines TRBV18 with TRBJ2-4; a weak D match, TRBD1 (6 bases). CDR1 and CDR2 from the germline V gene are KGHSH and LQKENI. The length of the CDR3 is 13 residues. V lost 6 bases and J lost 1, with 7 bases in between. In nucleotides, the CDR3 is TGTGCCAGCTCCGACAGGGCCAAAAACATTCAGTACTTC. This translates into CASSDRAKNIQYF.

The CDR3 sequence: CASSEWSVLQQETQYF. In DNA form, the CDR3 reads TGTGCCAGCAGTGAATGGTCGGTTCTACAGCAAGAGACCCAGTACTTC. V usage is TRBV25-1 and J usage is TRBJ2-5; unclear D gene. The CDR3 is made up of 16 amino acids. With 1 base removed from V and 2 bases from J, the gap between germline ends came to 14 bases. Germline-derived CDR1 and CDR2 are MGHDK and SYGVNS.

Only one count was recorded for this clone. This chain joins TRBV19 and TRBJ1-5; possibly TRBD1 for D (5 bases). The length of the CDR3 is 13 residues. CDR1 LNHDA and CDR2 SQIVND come from the germline V gene (reference sequence). Deletions cut 7 bases from V and 1 base from J, with 8 bases between. The CDR3 coding sequence is TGTGCCAGTACAGGGTTAAGCAATCAGCCCCAGCATTTT. This codes for CASTGLSNQPQHF.

The chain couples TRBV4-2 to TRBJ2-7; 7 bases are shared with TRBD1. V was clipped by 4 bases and J by 5 bases; unmatched bases: 11. Looked up from germline, CDR1 is LGHNA and CDR2 is YNFKEQ. The length of the CDR3 is 15 residues. The CDR3 coding sequence is TGTGCCAGCAGCCGCCGGCAGGGGGTACCCAACGAGCAGTACTTC. Protein: CASSRRQGVPNEQYF.

This clone was seen a handful of times. V usage is TRBV6-1 and J usage is TRBJ1-5; possible D gene TRBD1, 5 bases. V was pared by 1 base and J by 0 bases, with 10 bases between. The V gene's germline CDR1 is MNHNS and CDR2 SASEGT. The CDR3 runs 16 residues. This CDR3 reads CASSEVGGISNQPQHF. CDR3 coding DNA: TGTGCCAGCAGTGAAGTGGGGGGGATTAGCAATCAGCCCCAGCATTTT.

This clone was observed a single time. V usage is TRBV30 and J usage is TRBJ1-2, with 7 bases lining up with TRBD1. This CDR3 has 17 residues. The junction had 16 bases not matched to a gene; V was cut back by 4 bases and J by 2 bases. Germline V gene lookup returns CDR1 GTSNPN and CDR2 SVGIG (reference sequence). This chain's CDR3 is CAWIQGQNTVLNYGYTF. The CDR3 nucleotides read TGTGCCTGGATACAGGGACAGAATACCGTTTTAAACTATGGCTACACCTTC.

CDR3: CASSLFTSGSKNEQFF. The CDR3 DNA reads as TGTGCCAGCAGTTTATTCACTAGCGGGAGTAAGAATGAGCAGTTCTTC. The V call is TRBV28, the J call TRBJ2-1; 11 bases are a match to TRBD2. With 1 base clipped from V and 7 bases from J, the junction kept 6 bases outside the gene matches. CDR1 is MDHEN and CDR2 is SYDVKM in the germline V gene. The CDR3 is 16 residues long. Combining the CDR3 with reference TRBV28 and TRBJ2-1 gives the whole variable domain DVKVTQSSRYLVKRTGEKVFLECVQDMDHENMFWYRQDPGLGLRLIYFSYDVKMKEKGDIPEGYSVSREKKERFSLILESASTNQTSMYLCASSLFTSGSKNEQFFGPGTRLTVL.